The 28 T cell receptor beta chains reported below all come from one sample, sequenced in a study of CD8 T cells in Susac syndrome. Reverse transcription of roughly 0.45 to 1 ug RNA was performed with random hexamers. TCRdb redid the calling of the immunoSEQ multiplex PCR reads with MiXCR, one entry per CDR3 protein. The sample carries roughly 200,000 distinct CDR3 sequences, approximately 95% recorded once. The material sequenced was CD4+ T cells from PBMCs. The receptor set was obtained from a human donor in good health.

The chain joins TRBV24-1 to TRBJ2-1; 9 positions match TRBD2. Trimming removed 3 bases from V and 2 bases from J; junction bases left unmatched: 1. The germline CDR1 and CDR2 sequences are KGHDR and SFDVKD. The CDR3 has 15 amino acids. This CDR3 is CATSDIAGAYNEQFF. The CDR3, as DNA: TGTGCCACCAGTGATATAGCGGGGGCCTACAATGAGCAGTTCTTC.

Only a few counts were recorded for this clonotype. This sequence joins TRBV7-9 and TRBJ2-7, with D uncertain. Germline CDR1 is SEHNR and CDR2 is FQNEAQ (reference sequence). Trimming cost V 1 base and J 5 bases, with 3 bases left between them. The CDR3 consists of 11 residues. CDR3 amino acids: CASSLEDEQYF. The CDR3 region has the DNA TGTGCCAGCAGCTTAGAGGACGAGCAGTACTTC.

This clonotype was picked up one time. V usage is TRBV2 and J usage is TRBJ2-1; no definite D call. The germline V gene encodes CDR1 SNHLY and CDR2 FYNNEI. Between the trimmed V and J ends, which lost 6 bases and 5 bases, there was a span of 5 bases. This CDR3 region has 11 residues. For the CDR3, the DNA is TGTGCCAGCAGAGAAAACAATGAGCAGTTCTTC. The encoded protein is CASRENNEQFF. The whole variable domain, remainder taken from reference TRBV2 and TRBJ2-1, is EPEVTQTPSHQVTQMGQEVILRCVPISNHLYFYWYRQILGQKVEFLVSFYNNEISEKSEIFDDQFSVERPDGSNFTLKIRSTKLEDSAMYFCASRENNEQFFGPGTRLTVL.

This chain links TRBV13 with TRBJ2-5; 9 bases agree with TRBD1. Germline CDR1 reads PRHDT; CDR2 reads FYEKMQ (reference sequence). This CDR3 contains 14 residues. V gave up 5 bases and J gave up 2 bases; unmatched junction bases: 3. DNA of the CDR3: TGTGCCAGCAGCCAAGGGACAGGGCAAGAGACCCAGTACTTC. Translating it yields CASSQGTGQETQYF.

This CDR3 reads CASSLQREAAYEQYF. Written as DNA, the CDR3 is TGCGCCAGCAGCCTTCAGCGGGAGGCCGCCTACGAGCAGTACTTC. This chain links TRBV4-3 with TRBJ2-7, with TRBD2 matching 9 bases. Germline values: CDR1 LGHNA, CDR2 YSLEER. The V gene end was trimmed by 4 bases and the J gene end by 2 bases; junction bases not matched to a gene: 6. The CDR3 is 15 residues long.

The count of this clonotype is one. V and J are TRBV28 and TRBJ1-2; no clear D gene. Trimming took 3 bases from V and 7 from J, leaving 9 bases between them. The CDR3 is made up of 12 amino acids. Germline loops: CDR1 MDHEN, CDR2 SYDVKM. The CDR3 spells CASSLPGFGYTF. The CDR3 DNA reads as TGTGCCAGCAGTTTGCCTGGATTTGGCTACACCTTC.

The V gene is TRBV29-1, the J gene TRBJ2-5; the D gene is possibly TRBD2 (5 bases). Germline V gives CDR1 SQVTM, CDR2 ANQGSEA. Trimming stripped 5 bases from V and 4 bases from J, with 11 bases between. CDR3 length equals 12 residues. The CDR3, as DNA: TGCAGCGTTTTGGCCGGAGGAGAGACCCAGTACTTC. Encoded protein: CSVLAGGETQYF. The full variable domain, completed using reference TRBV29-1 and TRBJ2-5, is SAVISQKPSRDICQRGTSLTIQCQVDSQVTMMFWYRQQPGQSLTLIATANQGSEATYESGFVIDKFPISRPNLTFSTLTVSNMSPEDSSIYLCSVLAGGETQYFGPGTRLLVL.

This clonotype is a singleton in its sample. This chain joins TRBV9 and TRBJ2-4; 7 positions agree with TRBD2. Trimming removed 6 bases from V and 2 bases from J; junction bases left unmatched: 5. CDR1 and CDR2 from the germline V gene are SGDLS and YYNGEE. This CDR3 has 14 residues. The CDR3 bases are TGTGCCAGCATCCAGCGGGAAACCAAAAACATTCAGTACTTC. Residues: CASIQRETKNIQYF.

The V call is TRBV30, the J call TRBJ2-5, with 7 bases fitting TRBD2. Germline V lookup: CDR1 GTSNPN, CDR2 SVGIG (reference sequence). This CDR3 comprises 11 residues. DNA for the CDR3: TGTGCAACGGGGGAGGGAGAGACCCAGTACTTC. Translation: CATGEGETQYF.

The CDR3: CAILGRGTYNEQFF. CDR3 nucleotides: TGTGCCATCCTGGGACGGGGAACTTACAATGAGCAGTTCTTC. The V call is TRBV12-3 or TRBV12-4, the J call TRBJ2-1; D could derive from TRBD1 or TRBD2 (5 bases each). The CDR3 is 14 residues long. Trimming took 10 bases from V and 4 from J, leaving 17 bases between them.

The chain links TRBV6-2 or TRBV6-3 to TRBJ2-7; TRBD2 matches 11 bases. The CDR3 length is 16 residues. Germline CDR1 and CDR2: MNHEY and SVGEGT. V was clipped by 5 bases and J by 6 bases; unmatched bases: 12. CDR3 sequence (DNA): TGTGCCAGCAGTGGCGGGACTAGCGGAATCCGGAGCGAGCAGTACTTC. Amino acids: CASSGGTSGIRSEQYF.

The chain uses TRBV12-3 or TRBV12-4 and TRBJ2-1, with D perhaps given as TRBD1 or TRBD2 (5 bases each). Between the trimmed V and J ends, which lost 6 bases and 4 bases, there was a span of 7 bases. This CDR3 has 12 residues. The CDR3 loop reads CASRGEYNEQFF. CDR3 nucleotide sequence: TGTGCCAGCAGGGGGGAGTACAATGAGCAGTTCTTC.

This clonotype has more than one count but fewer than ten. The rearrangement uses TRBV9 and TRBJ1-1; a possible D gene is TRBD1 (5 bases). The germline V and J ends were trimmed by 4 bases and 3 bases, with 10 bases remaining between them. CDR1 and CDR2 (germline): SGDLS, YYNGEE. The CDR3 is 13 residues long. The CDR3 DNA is TGTGCCAGCAGCCCCCGGGGGGACACTGAAGCTTTCTTT. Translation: CASSPRGDTEAFF.

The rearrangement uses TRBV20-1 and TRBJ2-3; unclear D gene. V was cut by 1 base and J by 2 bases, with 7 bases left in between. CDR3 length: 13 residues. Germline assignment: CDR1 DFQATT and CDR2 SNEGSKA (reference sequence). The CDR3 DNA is TGCAGTGCTAGAGGGGCGTTCACAGATACGCAGTATTTT. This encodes CSARGAFTDTQYF.

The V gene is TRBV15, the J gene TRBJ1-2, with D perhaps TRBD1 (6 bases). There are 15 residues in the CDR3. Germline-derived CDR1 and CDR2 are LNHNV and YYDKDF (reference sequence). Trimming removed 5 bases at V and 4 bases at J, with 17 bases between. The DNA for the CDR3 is TGTGCCACCAGCGCCCGCCGGGACATGGGCTATGGCTACACCTTC. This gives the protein CATSARRDMGYGYTF.

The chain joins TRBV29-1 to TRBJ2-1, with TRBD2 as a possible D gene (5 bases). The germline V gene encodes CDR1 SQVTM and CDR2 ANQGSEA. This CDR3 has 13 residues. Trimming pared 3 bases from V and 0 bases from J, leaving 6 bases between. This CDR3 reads CSVEAGSYNEQFF. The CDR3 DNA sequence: TGCAGCGTTGAGGCGGGCTCCTACAATGAGCAGTTCTTC.

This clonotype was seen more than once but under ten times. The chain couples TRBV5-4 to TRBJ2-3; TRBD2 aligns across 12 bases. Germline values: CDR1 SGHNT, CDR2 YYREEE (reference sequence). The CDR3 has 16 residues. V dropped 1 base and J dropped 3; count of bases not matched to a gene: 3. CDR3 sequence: CASSLWTSGKTDTQYF. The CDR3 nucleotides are TGTGCCAGCAGCTTGTGGACTAGCGGGAAAACAGATACGCAGTATTTT.

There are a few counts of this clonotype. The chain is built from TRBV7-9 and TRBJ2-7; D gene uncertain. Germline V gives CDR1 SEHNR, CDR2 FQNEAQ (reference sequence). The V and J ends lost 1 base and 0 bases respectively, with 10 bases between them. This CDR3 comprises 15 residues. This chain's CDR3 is CASSLGERSSYEQYF. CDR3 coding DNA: TGTGCCAGCAGCTTAGGTGAGCGTAGCTCCTACGAGCAGTACTTC.

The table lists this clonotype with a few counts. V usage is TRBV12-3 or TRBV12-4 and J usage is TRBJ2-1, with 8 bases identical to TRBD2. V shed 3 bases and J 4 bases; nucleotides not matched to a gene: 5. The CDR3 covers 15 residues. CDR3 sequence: CASSFLAGGYNEQFF. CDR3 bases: TGTGCCAGCAGTTTCTTGGCGGGAGGTTACAATGAGCAGTTCTTC.

Here the CDR3 reads CASIDSANYGYTF. The DNA of the CDR3 is TGTGCCAGCATAGACAGCGCTAACTATGGCTACACCTTC. The J gene is TRBJ1-2, the V gene TRBV6-5; the D gene is possibly TRBD1 (5 bases). Germline CDR1 reads MNHEY; CDR2 reads SVGAGI. The CDR3 has 13 amino acids. Trimming removed 7 bases from V and 0 bases from J, with 9 bases in between.

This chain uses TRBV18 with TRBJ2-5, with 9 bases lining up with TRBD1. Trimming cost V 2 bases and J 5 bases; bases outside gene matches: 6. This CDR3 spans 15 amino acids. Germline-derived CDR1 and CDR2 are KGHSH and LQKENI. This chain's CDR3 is CASSPWTGDRETQYF. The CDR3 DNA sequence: TGTGCCAGCTCACCATGGACAGGGGATAGGGAGACCCAGTACTTC.

The CDR3 reads CSARDARREKLFF. The CDR3 bases are TGCAGTGCTAGAGATGCCCGAAGAGAAAAACTGTTTTTT. The J gene is TRBJ1-4, the V gene TRBV20-1, with D unclear. Germline CDR1 is DFQATT and CDR2 is SNEGSKA (reference sequence). The CDR3 has 13 residues. V lost 0 bases and J lost 8, with 10 bases in between.

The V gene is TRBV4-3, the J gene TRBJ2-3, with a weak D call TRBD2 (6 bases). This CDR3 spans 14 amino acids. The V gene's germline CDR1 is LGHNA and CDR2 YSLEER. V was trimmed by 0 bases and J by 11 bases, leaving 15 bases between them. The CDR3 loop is CASSQDRSWGEQYF. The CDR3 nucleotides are TGCGCCAGCAGCCAAGATCGGTCGTGGGGGGAGCAGTATTTT.

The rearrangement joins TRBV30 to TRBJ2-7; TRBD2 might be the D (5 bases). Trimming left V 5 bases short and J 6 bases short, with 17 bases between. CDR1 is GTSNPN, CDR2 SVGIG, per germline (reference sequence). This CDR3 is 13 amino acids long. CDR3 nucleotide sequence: TGTGCCTGGGTACCGGAAAGACGGGGCGAGCAGTACTTC. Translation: CAWVPERRGEQYF.

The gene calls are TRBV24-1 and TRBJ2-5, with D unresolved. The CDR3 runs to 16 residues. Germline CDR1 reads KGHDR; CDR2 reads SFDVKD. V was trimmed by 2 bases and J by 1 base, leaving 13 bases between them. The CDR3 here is CATSDSSRSPQETQYF. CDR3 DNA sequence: TGTGCCACCAGTGATTCCTCAAGGAGCCCCCAAGAGACCCAGTACTTC.

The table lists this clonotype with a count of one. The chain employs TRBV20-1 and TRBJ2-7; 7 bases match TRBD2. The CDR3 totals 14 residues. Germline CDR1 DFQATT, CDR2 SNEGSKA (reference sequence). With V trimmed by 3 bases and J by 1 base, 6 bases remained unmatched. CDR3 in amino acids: CSASRLAVSYEQYF. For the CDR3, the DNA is TGCAGTGCTAGCCGTCTAGCGGTATCCTACGAGCAGTACTTC.

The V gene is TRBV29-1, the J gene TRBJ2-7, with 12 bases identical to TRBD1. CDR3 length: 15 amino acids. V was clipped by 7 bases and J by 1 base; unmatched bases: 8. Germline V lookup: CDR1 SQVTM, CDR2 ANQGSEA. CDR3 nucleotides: TGCAGCGCCGCAGGGACAGGGGGCATATCCTACGAGCAGTACTTC. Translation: CSAAGTGGISYEQYF.

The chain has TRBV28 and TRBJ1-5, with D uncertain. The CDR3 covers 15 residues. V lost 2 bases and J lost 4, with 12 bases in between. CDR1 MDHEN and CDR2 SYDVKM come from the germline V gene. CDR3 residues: CASSLGDRPNQPQHF. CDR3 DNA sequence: TGTGCCAGCAGTTTAGGCGATAGGCCGAATCAGCCCCAGCATTTT.